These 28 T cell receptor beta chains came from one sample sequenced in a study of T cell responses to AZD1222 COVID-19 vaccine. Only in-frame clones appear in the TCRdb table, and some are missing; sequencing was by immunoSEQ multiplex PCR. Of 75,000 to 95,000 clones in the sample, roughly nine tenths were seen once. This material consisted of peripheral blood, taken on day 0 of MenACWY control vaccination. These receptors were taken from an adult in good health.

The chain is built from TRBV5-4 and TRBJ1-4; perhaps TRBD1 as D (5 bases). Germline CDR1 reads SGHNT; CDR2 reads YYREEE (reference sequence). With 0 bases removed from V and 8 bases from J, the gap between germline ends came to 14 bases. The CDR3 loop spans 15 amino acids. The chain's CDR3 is CASSLASGALEKLFF. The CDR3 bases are TGTGCCAGCAGCTTGGCCAGCGGGGCCTTGGAAAAACTGTTTTTT.

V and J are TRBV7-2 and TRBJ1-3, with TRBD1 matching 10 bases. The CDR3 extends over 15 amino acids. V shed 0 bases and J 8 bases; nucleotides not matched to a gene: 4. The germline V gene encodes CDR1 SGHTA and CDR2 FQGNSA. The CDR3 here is CASSLAGTGVHTIYF. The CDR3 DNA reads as TGTGCCAGCAGCTTAGCAGGGACAGGGGTACACACCATATATTTT.

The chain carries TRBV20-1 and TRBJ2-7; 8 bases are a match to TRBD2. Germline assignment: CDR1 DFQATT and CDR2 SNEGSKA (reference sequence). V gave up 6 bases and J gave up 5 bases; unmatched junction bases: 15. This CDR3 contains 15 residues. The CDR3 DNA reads TGCAGTGCCAGTCTTCACTCGGGAGGGCCTCACGAGCAGTACTTC. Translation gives CSASLHSGGPHEQYF.

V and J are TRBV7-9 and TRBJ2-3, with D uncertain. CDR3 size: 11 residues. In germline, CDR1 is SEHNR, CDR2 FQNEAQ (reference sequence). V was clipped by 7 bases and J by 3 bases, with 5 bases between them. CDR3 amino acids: CASTQTDTQYF. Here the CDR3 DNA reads TGTGCCAGCACCCAGACAGATACGCAGTATTTT.

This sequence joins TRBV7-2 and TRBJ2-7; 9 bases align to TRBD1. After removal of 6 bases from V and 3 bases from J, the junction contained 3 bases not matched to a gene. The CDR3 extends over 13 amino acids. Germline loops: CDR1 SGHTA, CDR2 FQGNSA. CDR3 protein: CASSPTGGYEQYF. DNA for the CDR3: TGTGCCAGCAGTCCGACAGGGGGCTACGAGCAGTACTTC.

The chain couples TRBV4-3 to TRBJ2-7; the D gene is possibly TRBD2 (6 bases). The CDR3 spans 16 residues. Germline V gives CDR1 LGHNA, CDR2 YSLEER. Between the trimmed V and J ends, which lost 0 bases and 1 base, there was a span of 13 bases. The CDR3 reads CASSQDSAGTSYEQYF. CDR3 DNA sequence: TGCGCCAGCAGCCAAGACAGCGCAGGGACTTCCTACGAGCAGTACTTC.

The CDR3 region is CASSKQGHEKLFF. The CDR3 DNA follows: TGTGCCAGCAGTAAACAGGGTCACGAAAAACTGTTTTTT. The gene calls are TRBV25-1 and TRBJ1-4; D possibly corresponds to TRBD1 (6 bases). The CDR3 runs to 13 residues. Germline assignment: CDR1 MGHDK and CDR2 SYGVNS. V lost 5 bases to trimming and J lost 8 bases, with 12 bases between them.

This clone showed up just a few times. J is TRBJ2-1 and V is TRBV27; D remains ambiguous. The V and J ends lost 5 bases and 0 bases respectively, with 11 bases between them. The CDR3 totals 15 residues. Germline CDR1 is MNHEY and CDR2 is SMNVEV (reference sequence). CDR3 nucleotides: TGTGCCAGCAGTCACGACCCTAGCTCCTACAATGAGCAGTTCTTC. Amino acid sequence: CASSHDPSSYNEQFF.

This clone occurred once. CDR3 sequence (DNA): TGTGCCAGCAGGGCGTGGGCGGGAGACGTCCCCTACAATGAGCAGTTCTTC. It encodes CASRAWAGDVPYNEQFF. The chain couples TRBV28 to TRBJ2-1; 7 bases are shared with TRBD2. V was clipped by 6 bases and J by 2 bases; unmatched bases: 13. This CDR3 spans 17 amino acids. The germline CDR1 and CDR2 sequences are MDHEN and SYDVKM.

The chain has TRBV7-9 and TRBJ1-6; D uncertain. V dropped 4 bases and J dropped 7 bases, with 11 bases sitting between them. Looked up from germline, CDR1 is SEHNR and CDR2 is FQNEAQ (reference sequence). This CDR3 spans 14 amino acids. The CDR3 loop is CASSSAGQNSPLHF. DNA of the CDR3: TGTGCCAGCAGCTCAGCCGGTCAGAATTCACCCCTCCACTTT.

CDR3: CASSSRRSLAGGTQETQYF. CDR3 DNA sequence: TGTGCCAGCAGCTCCCGCCGGTCCTTAGCGGGGGGAACCCAAGAGACCCAGTACTTC. This chain joins TRBV7-2 and TRBJ2-5; 10 bases align to TRBD2. The CDR3 consists of 19 residues. Germline values: CDR1 SGHTA, CDR2 FQGNSA. Losses at the gene ends were 4 bases for V and 1 base for J; bases not matched to a gene: 15.

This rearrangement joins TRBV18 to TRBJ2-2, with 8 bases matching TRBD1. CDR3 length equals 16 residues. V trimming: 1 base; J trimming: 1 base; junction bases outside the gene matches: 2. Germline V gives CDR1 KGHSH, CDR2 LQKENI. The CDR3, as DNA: TGTGCCAGCTCACCACTGGGGACAGGGAACACCGGGGAGCTGTTTTTT. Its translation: CASSPLGTGNTGELFF.

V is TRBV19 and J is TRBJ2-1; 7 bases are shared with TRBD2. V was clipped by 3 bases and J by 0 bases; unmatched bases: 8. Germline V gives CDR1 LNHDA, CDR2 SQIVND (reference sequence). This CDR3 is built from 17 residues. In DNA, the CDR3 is TGTGCCAGTAGTATTATCGCTAGCGGTAGCTCCTACAATGAGCAGTTCTTC. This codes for CASSIIASGSSYNEQFF.

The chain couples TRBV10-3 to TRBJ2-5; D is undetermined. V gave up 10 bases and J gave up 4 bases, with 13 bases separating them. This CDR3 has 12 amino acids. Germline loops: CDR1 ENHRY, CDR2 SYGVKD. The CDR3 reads CASRAAGETQYF. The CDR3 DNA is TGTGCCAGCCGGGCCGCCGGAGAGACCCAGTACTTC.

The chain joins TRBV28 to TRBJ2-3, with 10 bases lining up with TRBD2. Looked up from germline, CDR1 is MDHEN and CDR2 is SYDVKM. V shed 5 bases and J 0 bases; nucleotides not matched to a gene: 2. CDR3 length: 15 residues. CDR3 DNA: TGTGCCAGCAGTCCACTAGCGGGGAGCACAGATACGCAGTATTTT. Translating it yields CASSPLAGSTDTQYF.

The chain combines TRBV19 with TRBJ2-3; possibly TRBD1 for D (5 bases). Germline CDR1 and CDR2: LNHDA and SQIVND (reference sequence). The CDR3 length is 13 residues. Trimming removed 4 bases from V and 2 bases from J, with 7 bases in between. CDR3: CASSKGDTDTQYF. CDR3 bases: TGTGCCAGTAGTAAAGGGGACACAGATACGCAGTATTTT.

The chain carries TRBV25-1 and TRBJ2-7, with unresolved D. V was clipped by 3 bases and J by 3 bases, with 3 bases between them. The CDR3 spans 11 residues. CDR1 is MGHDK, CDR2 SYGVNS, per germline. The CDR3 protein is CASSDRYEQYF. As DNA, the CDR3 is TGTGCCAGCAGTGATCGCTACGAGCAGTACTTC.

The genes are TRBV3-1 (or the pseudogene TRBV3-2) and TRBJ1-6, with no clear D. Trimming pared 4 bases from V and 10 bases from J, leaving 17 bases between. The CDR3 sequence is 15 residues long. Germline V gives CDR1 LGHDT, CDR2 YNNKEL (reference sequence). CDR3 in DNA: TGTGCCAGCAGCCCACGGTCAAGCGTCGGGTCACCCCTCCACTTT. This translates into CASSPRSSVGSPLHF.

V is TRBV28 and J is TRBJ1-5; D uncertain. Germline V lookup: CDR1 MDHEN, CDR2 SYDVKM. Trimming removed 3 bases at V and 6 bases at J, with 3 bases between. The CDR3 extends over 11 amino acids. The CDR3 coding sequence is TGTGCCAGCAGTTTTAGTCAGCCCCAGCATTTT. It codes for CASSFSQPQHF.

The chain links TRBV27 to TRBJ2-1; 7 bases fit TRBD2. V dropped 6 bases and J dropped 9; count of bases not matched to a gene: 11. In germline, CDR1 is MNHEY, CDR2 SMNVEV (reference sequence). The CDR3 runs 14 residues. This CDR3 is CASSSRTWGGEQFF. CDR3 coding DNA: TGTGCCAGCAGCTCGCGGACTTGGGGGGGTGAGCAGTTCTTC.

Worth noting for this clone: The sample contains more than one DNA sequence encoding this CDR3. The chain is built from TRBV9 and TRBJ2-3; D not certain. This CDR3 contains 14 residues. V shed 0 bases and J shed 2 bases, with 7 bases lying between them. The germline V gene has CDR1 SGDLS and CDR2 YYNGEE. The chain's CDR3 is CASSVAGDTDTQYF. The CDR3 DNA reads TGTGCCAGCAGCGTAGCTGGGGACACAGATACGCAGTATTTT.

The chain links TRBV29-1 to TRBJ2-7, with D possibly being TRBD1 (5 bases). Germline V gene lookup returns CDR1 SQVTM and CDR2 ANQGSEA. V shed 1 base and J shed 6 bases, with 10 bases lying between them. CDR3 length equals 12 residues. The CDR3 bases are TGCAGCGTTGAAGGGTCAGGGTTCGAGCAGTACTTC. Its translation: CSVEGSGFEQYF.

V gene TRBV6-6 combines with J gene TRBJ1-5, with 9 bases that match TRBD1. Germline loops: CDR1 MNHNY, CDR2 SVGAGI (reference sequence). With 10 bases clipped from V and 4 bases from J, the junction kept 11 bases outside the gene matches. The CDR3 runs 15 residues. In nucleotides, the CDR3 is TGTGCCACTTCGTTGGGACAGGGACGGAATCAGCCCCAGCATTTT. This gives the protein CATSLGQGRNQPQHF.

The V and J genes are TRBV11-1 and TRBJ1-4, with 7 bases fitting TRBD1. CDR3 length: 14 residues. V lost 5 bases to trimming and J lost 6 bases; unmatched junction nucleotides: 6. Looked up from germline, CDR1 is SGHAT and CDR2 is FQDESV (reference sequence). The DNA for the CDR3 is TGTGCCAGCAGCAAAAGACAGGGTGATGAAAAACTGTTTTTT. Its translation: CASSKRQGDEKLFF.

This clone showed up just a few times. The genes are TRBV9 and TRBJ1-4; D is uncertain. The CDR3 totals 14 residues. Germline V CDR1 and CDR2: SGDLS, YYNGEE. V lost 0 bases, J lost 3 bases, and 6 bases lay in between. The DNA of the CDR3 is TGTGCCAGCAGCGTAGGGGCAGCTAATGAAAAACTGTTTTTT. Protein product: CASSVGAANEKLFF.

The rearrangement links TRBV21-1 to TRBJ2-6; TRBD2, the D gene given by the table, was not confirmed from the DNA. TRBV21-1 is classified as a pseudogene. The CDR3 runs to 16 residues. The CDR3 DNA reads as TGTGCCAGCAGCAAGGAGGGGAGGGCCGGGGCCAACGTCCTGACTTTC. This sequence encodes CASSKEGRAGANVLTF.

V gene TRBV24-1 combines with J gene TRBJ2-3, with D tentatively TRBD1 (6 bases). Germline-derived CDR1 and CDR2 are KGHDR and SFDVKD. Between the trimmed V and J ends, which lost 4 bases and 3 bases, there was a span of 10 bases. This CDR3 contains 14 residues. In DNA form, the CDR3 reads TGTGCCACCAGTGAGTCAGGGGCTACAGATACGCAGTATTTT. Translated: CATSESGATDTQYF.

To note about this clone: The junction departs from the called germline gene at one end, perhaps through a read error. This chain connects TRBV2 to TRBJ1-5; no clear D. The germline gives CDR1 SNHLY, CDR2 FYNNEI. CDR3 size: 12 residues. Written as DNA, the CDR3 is TGTGCCAGCACTGTGGGCAACCAGCCCCAGCATTTT. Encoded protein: CASTVGNQPQHF.